This TCR beta chain was identified in a study of cytomegalovirus exposure and HLA in healthy donors. Study conclusions and caveats: Upon later analysis, TCR association rates were observed to vary by HLA locus, being highest for DRB1 and lowest for HLA-C.

This PCR relied on a set of 60 Vbeta primers and 13 Jbeta primers. TCRdb's table, derived via immunoSEQ multiplex PCR, lists solely in-frame clones and lacks some. Seen here are more than 150,000 clones, around four fifths observed once, and the top ten hold approximately 2%. Details on this clone: Its antigen is not identified.

The CDR3 has 17 amino acids. CDR1 MGHRA and CDR2 YSYEKL come from the germline V gene. V dropped 2 bases and J dropped 4 bases, with 20 bases sitting between them. V usage is TRBV4-1 and J usage is TRBJ1-1; possible D gene TRBD1, 6 bases. Sequencing used PBMCs. This clonotype originated in a woman in her thirties in good health and CMV-seronegative. Here the CDR3 reads CASSQSPLGRGSTEAFF. The CDR3 DNA reads TGCGCCAGCAGCCAAAGCCCCCTCGGCAGGGGTTCCACTGAAGCTTTCTTT.